This entry is about one T cell receptor beta chain. Its target is not known. Germline is not matched at one junction end, which may reflect a read error. This sample stems from a study of cytomegalovirus exposure and HLA in healthy donors. Overall study results and limits: Across donors, presence/absence analyses took sequencing depth to be roughly uniform. Donors belonging to an Asian-associated ancestry cluster reportedly showed fewer N-insertions in productive TCRs than the 666-donor mean, according to what a later analysis found. Some TCR beta chains (about 170 of them) were listed as cytomegalovirus-associated.

The PCR was carried out with 60 Vbeta primers and 13 Jbeta primers. Data came from immunoSEQ multiplex PCR; TCRdb stores just in-frame clones and leaves some out. The sample contains 100,000 to 150,000 clones, under 90% of which appear only once. The CDR3 totals 14 residues. The germline V gene encodes CDR1 SEHNR and CDR2 FQNEAQ (reference sequence). The gene calls are TRBV7-9 and TRBJ2-7; D might be TRBD1 or TRBD2, each matching 6 bases. This TCR was recovered from a woman in her 40s in good health and CMV-seronegative. What was sequenced was PBMCs. The CDR3 spells CSSSLGGLVGEQYF. In DNA form, the CDR3 reads TGTTCCAGCAGCTTAGGGGGGCTCGTGGGTGAGCAGTACTTC.